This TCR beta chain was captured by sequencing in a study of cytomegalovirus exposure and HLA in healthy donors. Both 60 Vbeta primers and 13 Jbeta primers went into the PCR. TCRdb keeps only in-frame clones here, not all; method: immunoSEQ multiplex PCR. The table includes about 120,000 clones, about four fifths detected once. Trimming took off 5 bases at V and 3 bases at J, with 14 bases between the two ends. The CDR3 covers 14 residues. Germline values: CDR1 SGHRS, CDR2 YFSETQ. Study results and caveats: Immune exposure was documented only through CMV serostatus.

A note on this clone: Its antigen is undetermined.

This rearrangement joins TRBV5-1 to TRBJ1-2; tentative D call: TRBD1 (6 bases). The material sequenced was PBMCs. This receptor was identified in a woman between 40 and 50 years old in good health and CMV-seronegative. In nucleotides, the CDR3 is TGCGCCAGCAGTTATTCAGGGGAGCACTATGGCTACACCTTC. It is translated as CASSYSGEHYGYTF.